This T cell receptor beta chain derives from a study of blood T cells in healthy people across ages. Together with a sample-barcoded 5' primer, a J-beta primer mix was included in a second PCR lasting roughly 6 to 12 cycles. Every cDNA molecule carried a tag from a template-switch adaptor bearing 12 random nucleotides. TCRdb recomputed calls from the 5' RACE reads with MiXCR, one row per CDR3 protein. The sample has 1.5 million to 1.8 million distinct CDR3 sequences, less than 45% seen once. This clonotype showed up just a few times. Its antigen remains unidentified. General observations from the study: It was held that diversity estimates obtained from one million T cells represented underestimates. Among T cells, TCR beta diversity per million cells dropped roughly linearly as age rose.

Germline V gene sequence: CDR1 SGHRS, CDR2 YFSETQ. The V end was cut by 4 bases, the J end by 5 bases, with 16 bases between. The CDR3 is 14 residues long. The clonotype was recovered from a woman in her late teens or twenties in good health. What was sequenced was blood. This rearrangement joins TRBV5-1 to TRBJ2-7; TRBD1 or TRBD2 may be the D gene (5 bases each). The CDR3 sequence is CASSPGTSSHEQYF. The CDR3 region has the DNA TGCGCCAGCAGCCCTGGGACCTCGTCCCACGAGCAGTACTTC.